This TCR beta chain was obtained from a study of T cell repertoires in cytomegalovirus infection (dated by TCRdb to the late 2010s). Some background on the complete study: Recently identified HLA-C-restricted CMV epitopes, whose presentation resists viral immunomodulation, were targeted by peptide stimulations together with well-studied HLA-B-restricted epitopes. The HLA type of each donor mattered for the analysis, because public TCR beta signatures pointed to carriage of CMV infection along with the matching HLA type.

A remark on this clonotype: There is no known antigen for this receptor. Per-base quality was not reported, and no clone a single base away is much larger than it.

According to the study, the label for this sample's treatment or condition signals: in vitro stimulation with specific CMV peptide epitopes to enrich CMV-specific T cells. TCRdb names Illumina HiSeq 1500 as the instrument used. In TCRdb, the public reads were trimmed at Q25 with fastp and aligned with MiXCR, with productive beta chains retained. Every distinct CDR3 protein forms one entry, paired with its most common genes and DNA. This sample gives approximately 56,000 distinct CDR3 sequences in total; 15% to 20% of them show up just once. Clones ranked in the top ten supply 80% of the sample. The germline V gene (reference sequence) yields MNHEY for CDR1 and SMNVEV for CDR2. CDR3 length: 14 amino acids, cysteine to phenylalanine. Solely the CDR3 DNA is kept, with 42 bases framed from the first base. The junction shows trimming of 0 bases on V and 4 bases on J, plus 7 bases between the germline ends.

Points the paper makes about the study in general: The ex vivo response was dominated by HLA-C-restricted CMV-specific TCR beta clonotypes, which also provided the single most frequent clonotype in two of eight donors. In both this cohort and an independent cohort of 352 donors, the cumulative frequency of public TCR beta family members distinguished carriers of CMV infection plus the relevant HLA type.

Here the chain combines TRBV27 and TRBJ1-5, with an unclear D gene assignment. The material sequenced was CD8+ T cells from cultured PBMCs, taken from culture after CMV antigen stimulation. The TCR was taken from a human donor in good health (CMV status not recorded). Some clones in this sample may be carry-over from other donors' samples. The sequence in DNA is TGTGCCAGCAGTTTATCGAACAGAAATCAGCCCCAGCATTTT. It translates as CASSLSNRNQPQHF.